Below are 20 T cell receptor beta chains sequenced from a single sample in a study of metastatic and nonmetastatic thyroid tumors. Every patient underwent thyroid surgery untreated. TCRdb re-called clones from the PCR reads using MiXCR. This table has 30,000 or so clones, less than 30% appearing once. Input material: blood. The receptors were gathered from a female donor with papillary thyroid cancer or a benign thyroid nodule (not recorded which). Some clones in this sample may be carry-over from other donors' samples.

This clone appeared many times. The chain couples TRBV20-1 to TRBJ2-5, with TRBD2 identical over 8 bases. J lost 4 bases, V lost 5 bases, and 12 bases had no gene match. The germline gives CDR1 DFQATT, CDR2 SNEGSKA (reference sequence). This CDR3 comprises 15 residues. CDR3 nucleotide sequence: TGCAGTGCTGCGGTGTCCTTAGCGGGAAGAGAGACCCAGTACTTC. Translating gives CSAAVSLAGRETQYF.

The V and J genes are TRBV20-1 and TRBJ2-1, with 13 bases that match TRBD2. This CDR3 contains 16 residues. Germline V lookup: CDR1 DFQATT, CDR2 SNEGSKA (reference sequence). Germline trimming cut 7 bases from V and 3 bases from J; bases unmatched to any gene: 9. The CDR3 sequence: CSELAGGPQRYNEQFF. In DNA form, the CDR3 reads TGCAGTGAACTAGCGGGAGGGCCCCAACGCTACAATGAGCAGTTCTTC.

This clone has at least ten counts. The rearrangement links TRBV24-1 to TRBJ2-3; 8 bases map to TRBD2. With 4 bases clipped from V and 0 bases from J, the junction kept 5 bases outside the gene matches. The CDR3 contains 16 residues. Germline V gene lookup returns CDR1 KGHDR and CDR2 SFDVKD. The CDR3 is CATSDPGLASTDTQYF. CDR3 DNA: TGTGCCACCAGTGACCCCGGACTAGCCAGCACAGATACGCAGTATTTT.

V and J are TRBV28 and TRBJ2-6; 9 nucleotides match TRBD2. There are 17 residues in the CDR3. CDR1 MDHEN and CDR2 SYDVKM come from the germline V gene. Here the CDR3 DNA reads TGTGCAAGAAGTCCTAGCGGGACCTACTCTGGGGCCAACGTCCTGACTTTC. This codes for CARSPSGTYSGANVLTF.

This chain joins TRBV28 and TRBJ2-3, with TRBD1 as a possible D gene (5 bases). This CDR3 has 16 residues. V was shortened by 8 bases and J by 6 bases, with 24 bases between the two germline ends. CDR1 is MDHEN and CDR2 is SYDVKM in the germline V gene. CDR3 amino acids: CASHYLRTQGGDTQYF. The CDR3 region has the DNA TGTGCCAGCCACTATCTACGCACTCAGGGCGGCGATACGCAGTATTTT.

This clone has ten or more counts. The V call is TRBV7-6, the J call TRBJ2-7; 9 nucleotides match TRBD1. Germline loops: CDR1 SGHVS, CDR2 FNYEAQ. There are 14 residues in the CDR3. V trimming: 1 base; J trimming: 7 bases; junction bases outside the gene matches: 5. CDR3 residues: CASSLVETGGEQYF. For the CDR3, the DNA is TGTGCCAGCAGCTTAGTCGAGACAGGGGGGGAGCAGTACTTC.

This clone was seen at least ten times. The V call is TRBV4-3, the J call TRBJ2-1; 8 bases line up with TRBD2. This CDR3 contains 16 residues. Trimming at V came to 3 bases and at J to 9 bases, leaving 13 bases not matched to a gene. Germline loops: CDR1 LGHNA, CDR2 YSLEER. Here the CDR3 DNA reads TGCGCCAGCAGCCAGATCACTAGCGGAAGAGGTGGTGAGCAGTTCTTC. It codes for CASSQITSGRGGEQFF.

This chain links TRBV20-1 with TRBJ2-5; possibly TRBD1 for D (6 bases). V lost 1 base, J lost 4 bases, and 13 bases lay in between. Germline V CDR1 and CDR2: DFQATT, SNEGSKA (reference sequence). The CDR3 loop spans 14 amino acids. CDR3 in DNA: TGCAGTGCTAGAGTTGTGGGGGCGAGAGAGACCCAGTACTTC. Translation gives CSARVVGARETQYF.

This clone showed up many times. CDR3 residues: CASSGTVLHEQFF. The CDR3 DNA sequence: TGTGCCAGCAGTGGGACTGTCTTGCATGAGCAGTTCTTC. The genes are TRBV6-2 or TRBV6-3 and TRBJ2-1; D is possibly TRBD2 (6 bases). The CDR3 is made up of 13 amino acids. V lost 5 bases and J lost 8, with 13 bases in between. Per the germline V gene, CDR1 is MNHEY and CDR2 is SVGEGT.

This clone was seen a few times. V and J are TRBV7-9 and TRBJ2-7, with D uncertain. This CDR3 spans 12 amino acids. Germline CDR1 reads SEHNR; CDR2 reads FQNEAQ (reference sequence). Trimming pared 4 bases from V and 3 bases from J, leaving 7 bases between. CDR3 nucleotide sequence: TGTGCCAGCAGCTCCCTCAACTACGAGCAGTACTTC. Its translation: CASSSLNYEQYF. The whole variable domain, remainder taken from reference TRBV7-9 and TRBJ2-7, is DTGVSQNPRHKITKRGQNVTFRCDPISEHNRLYWYRQTLGQGPEFLTYFQNEAQLEKSRLLSDRFSAERPKGSFSTLEIQRTEQGDSAMYLCASSSLNYEQYFGPGTRLTVT.

As concerns this clone: This specimen includes other DNA sequences encoding the same CDR3. In DNA, the CDR3 is TGTGCCAGCAGTTTAGGGCAGTTCTACGAGCAGTACTTC. Translating gives CASSLGQFYEQYF. The J gene is TRBJ2-7, the V gene TRBV12-3 or TRBV12-4; D is unresolved. This CDR3 contains 13 residues. The V gene lost 1 base and the J gene lost 3 bases, with 7 bases spanning the gap.

The table lists this clone with many counts. The chain has TRBV6-1 and TRBJ2-7, with D maybe TRBD2 (5 bases). Germline CDR1 MNHNS, CDR2 SASEGT. CDR3 length: 15 residues. This CDR3 is CDPAQVAGRLREQYF. The CDR3 DNA reads TGTGATCCAGCGCAGGTTGCGGGCCGGCTCCGCGAGCAGTACTTC.

This clone was picked up a small number of times. The chain uses TRBV5-1 and TRBJ2-7, with D perhaps TRBD2 (5 bases). Germline CDR1 reads SGHRS; CDR2 reads YFSETQ. The CDR3 runs 14 residues. V lost 0 bases and J 0 bases, leaving 7 bases between the germline ends. The CDR3 DNA sequence: TGCGCCAGCAGCTTGGTTCGGGGCTCCTACGAGCAGTACTTC. It encodes CASSLVRGSYEQYF.

This clone was counted ten times or more. This chain links TRBV4-2 with TRBJ1-6, with unresolved D. This CDR3 is 16 amino acids long. V was clipped by 1 base and J by 4 bases, with 11 bases between them. CDR1 LGHNA and CDR2 YNFKEQ come from the germline V gene. The CDR3: CASSQVPGGYNSPLHF. CDR3 DNA sequence: TGTGCCAGCAGCCAAGTCCCAGGTGGTTATAATTCACCCCTCCACTTT.

This clone appeared many times. This rearrangement joins TRBV9 to TRBJ2-1; D is possibly TRBD2 (6 bases). Germline lookup yields CDR1 SGDLS and CDR2 YYNGEE. The CDR3 totals 15 residues. V was cut by 3 bases and J by 8 bases, with 18 bases left in between. CDR3 amino acids: CASSASGTRDDEQFF. In DNA form, the CDR3 reads TGTGCCAGCAGCGCCTCCGGGACTCGGGACGATGAGCAGTTCTTC.

This clone was observed many times. V is TRBV30 and J is TRBJ1-1; 8 nucleotides match TRBD1. Germline lookup yields CDR1 GTSNPN and CDR2 SVGIG (reference sequence). The CDR3 sequence is 15 residues long. Trimming cost V 2 bases and J 5 bases; bases outside gene matches: 10. The CDR3 spells CAWSLGRGLRTEAFF. The CDR3 region has the DNA TGTGCCTGGAGTCTCGGCAGGGGGCTGCGGACTGAAGCTTTCTTT.

This sequence joins TRBV20-1 and TRBJ2-7; D not certain. V was clipped by 4 bases and J by 2 bases, with 15 bases between them. This CDR3 region has 14 residues. Germline-derived CDR1 and CDR2 are DFQATT and SNEGSKA (reference sequence). The DNA for the CDR3 is TGCAGTGCTATATTCGCGGATCTCCCCTACGAGCAGTACTTC. This sequence encodes CSAIFADLPYEQYF.

The CDR3 DNA sequence: TGTGCCAGCAGTATAGGGACAGGCCGATATGGCTACACCTTC. Translation: CASSIGTGRYGYTF. The chain joins TRBV28 to TRBJ1-2, with 8 bases fitting TRBD1. The trim removed 5 bases at V and 5 bases at J, leaving 7 bases unmatched. Per germline, CDR1 MDHEN and CDR2 SYDVKM. The CDR3 is 14 amino acids.

The chain recombines TRBV11-2 with TRBJ2-3; D might be TRBD1 or TRBD2, each matching 5 bases. This CDR3 is 15 amino acids long. Germline CDR1 reads SGHAT; CDR2 reads FQNNGV. V was clipped by 2 bases and J by 2 bases, with 11 bases between them. The CDR3 is CASSLYRGHTDTQYF. For the CDR3, the DNA is TGTGCCAGCAGCTTATACCGGGGCCACACAGATACGCAGTATTTT.

To note about this clone: In this CDR3 the conserved last residue, phenylalanine or tryptophan, is missing, so a read error is likely. The chain couples TRBV6-1 to TRBJ2-6, with D maybe TRBD1 (5 bases). Trimming took off 7 bases at V and 2 bases at J, with 9 bases between the two ends. The CDR3 contains 14 residues. CDR1 is MNHNS, CDR2 SASEGT, per germline. The CDR3 DNA is TGTGCCAGCAATAGGGGCGCTGGGGCCAACGTCCTGACTCTC. It specifies CASNRGAGANVLTL.